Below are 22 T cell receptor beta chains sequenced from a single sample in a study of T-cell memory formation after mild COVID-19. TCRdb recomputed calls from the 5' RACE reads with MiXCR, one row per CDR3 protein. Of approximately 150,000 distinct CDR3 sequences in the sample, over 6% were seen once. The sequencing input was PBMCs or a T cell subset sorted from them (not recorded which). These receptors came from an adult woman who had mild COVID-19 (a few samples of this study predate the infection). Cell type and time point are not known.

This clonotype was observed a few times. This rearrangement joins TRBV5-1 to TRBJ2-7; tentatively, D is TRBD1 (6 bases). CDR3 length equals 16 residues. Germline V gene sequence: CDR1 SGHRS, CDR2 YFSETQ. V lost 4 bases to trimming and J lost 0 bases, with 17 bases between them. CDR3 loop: CASSRRSDSASYEQYF. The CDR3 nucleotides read TGCGCCAGCAGCCGGAGGTCGGACAGCGCCTCCTACGAGCAGTACTTC.

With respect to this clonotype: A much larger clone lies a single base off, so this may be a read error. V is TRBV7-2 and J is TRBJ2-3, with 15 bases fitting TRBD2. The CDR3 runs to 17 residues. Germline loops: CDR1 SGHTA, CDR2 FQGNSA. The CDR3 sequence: CASSRKGLAGGPNTKYF. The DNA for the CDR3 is TGTGCCAGCAGCCGCAAAGGACTAGCGGGGGGGCCAAATACGAAGTATTTT.

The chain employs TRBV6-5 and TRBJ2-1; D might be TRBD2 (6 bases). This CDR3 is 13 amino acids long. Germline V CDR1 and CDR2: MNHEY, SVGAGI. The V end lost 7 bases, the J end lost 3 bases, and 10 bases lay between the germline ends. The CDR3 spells CASIADGYNEQFF. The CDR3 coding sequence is TGTGCCAGCATAGCGGACGGCTACAATGAGCAGTTCTTC.

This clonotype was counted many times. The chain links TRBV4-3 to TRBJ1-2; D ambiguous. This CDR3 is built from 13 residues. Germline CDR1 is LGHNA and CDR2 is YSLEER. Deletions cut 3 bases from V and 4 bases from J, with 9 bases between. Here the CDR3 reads CASSQRALYGYTF. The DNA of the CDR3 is TGCGCCAGCAGCCAGAGAGCCCTCTATGGCTACACCTTC.

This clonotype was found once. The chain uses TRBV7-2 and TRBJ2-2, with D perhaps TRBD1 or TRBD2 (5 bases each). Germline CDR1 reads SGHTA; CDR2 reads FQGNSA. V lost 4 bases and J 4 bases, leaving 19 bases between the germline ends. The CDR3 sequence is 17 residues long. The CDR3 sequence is CASSSATGTAGTGELFF. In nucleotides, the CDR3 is TGTGCCAGCAGCTCGGCTACCGGGACGGCGGGCACCGGGGAGCTGTTTTTT.

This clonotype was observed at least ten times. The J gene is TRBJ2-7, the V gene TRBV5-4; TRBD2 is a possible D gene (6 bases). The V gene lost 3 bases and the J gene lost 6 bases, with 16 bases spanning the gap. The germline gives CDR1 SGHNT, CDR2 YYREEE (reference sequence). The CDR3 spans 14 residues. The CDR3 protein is CASSSGLLSREQYF. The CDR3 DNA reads TGTGCCAGCAGCTCCGGACTACTTTCCCGCGAGCAGTACTTC.

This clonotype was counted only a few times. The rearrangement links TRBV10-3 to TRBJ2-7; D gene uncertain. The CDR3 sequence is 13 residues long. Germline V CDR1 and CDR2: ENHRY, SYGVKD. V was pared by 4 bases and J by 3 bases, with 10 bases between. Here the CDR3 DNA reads TGTGCCATCAGTGTTGAGAGAAACTACGAGCAGTACTTC. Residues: CAISVERNYEQYF.

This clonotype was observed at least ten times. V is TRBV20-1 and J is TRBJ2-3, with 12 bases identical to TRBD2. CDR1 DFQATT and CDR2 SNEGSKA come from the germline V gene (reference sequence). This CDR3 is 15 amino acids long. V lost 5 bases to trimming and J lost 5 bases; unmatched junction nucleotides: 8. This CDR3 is CSARRTSGVGDTQYF. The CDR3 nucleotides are TGCAGTGCTCGCCGGACTAGCGGGGTAGGAGATACGCAGTATTTT.

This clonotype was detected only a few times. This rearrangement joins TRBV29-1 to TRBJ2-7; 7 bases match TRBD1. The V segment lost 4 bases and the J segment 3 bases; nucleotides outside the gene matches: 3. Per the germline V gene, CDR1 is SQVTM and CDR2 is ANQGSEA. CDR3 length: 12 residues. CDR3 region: CSVAAGGYEQYF. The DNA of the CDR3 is TGCAGCGTTGCAGCAGGGGGCTACGAGCAGTACTTC.

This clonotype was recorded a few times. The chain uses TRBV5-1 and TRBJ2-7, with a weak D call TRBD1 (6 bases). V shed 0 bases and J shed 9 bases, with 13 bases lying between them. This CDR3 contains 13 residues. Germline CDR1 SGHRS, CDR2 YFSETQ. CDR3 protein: CASSLGPGVGQYF. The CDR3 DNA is TGCGCCAGCAGCTTGGGCCCAGGGGTAGGGCAGTACTTC.

CDR3 region: CASSVGVGWGTEAFF. CDR3 bases: TGTGCCAGCAGTGTTGGAGTGGGCTGGGGCACTGAAGCTTTCTTT. V gene TRBV25-1 combines with J gene TRBJ1-1; D is unclear. CDR1 MGHDK and CDR2 SYGVNS come from the germline V gene. V gave up 4 bases and J gave up 4 bases, with 16 bases separating them. The CDR3 contains 15 residues.

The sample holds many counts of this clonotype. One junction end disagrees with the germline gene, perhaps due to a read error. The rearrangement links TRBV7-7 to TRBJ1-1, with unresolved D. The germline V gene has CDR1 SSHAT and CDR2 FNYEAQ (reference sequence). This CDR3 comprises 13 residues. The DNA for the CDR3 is TGTGCTAGCAGCCGTGGGATGAACACTGAAGCTTTCTTT. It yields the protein CASSRGMNTEAFF. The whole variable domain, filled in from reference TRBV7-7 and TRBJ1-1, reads GAGVSQSPRYKVTKRGQDVTLRCDPISSHATLYWYQQALGQGPEFLTYFNYEAQPDKSGLPSDRFSAERPEGSISTLTIQRTEQRDSAMYRCASSRGMNTEAFFGQGTRLTVV.

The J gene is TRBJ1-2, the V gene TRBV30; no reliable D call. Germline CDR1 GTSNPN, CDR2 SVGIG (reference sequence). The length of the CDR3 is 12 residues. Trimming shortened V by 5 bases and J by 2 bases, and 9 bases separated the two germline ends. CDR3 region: CAWAYRNYGYTF. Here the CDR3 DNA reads TGTGCCTGGGCGTATAGGAACTATGGCTACACCTTC. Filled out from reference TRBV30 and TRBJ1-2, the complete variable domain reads SQTIHQWPATLVQPVGSPLSLECTVEGTSNPNLYWYRQAAGRGLQLLFYSVGIGQISSEVPQNLSASRPQDRQFILSSKKLLLSDSGFYLCAWAYRNYGYTFGSGTRLTVV.

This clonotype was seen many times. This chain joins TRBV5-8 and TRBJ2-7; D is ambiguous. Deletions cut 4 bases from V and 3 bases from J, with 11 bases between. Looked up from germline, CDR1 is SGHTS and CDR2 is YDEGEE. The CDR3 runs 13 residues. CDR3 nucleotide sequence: TGTGCCAGCAGCAGTGACATAAACTACGAGCAGTACTTC. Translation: CASSSDINYEQYF.

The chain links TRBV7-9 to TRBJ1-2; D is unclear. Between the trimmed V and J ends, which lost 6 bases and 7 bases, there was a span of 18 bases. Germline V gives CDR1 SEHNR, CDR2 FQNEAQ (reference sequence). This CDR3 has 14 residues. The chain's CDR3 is CASSFSLRDGGYTF. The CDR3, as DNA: TGTGCCAGCAGTTTCAGCCTACGGGATGGTGGCTACACCTTC.

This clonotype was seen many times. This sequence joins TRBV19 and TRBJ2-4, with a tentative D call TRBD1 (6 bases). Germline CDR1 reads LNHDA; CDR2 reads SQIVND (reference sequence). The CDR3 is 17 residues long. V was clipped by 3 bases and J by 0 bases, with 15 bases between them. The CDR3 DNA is TGTGCCAGTAGTATGGCAGGGGCGCGGCTAGCCAAAAACATTCAGTACTTC. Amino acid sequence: CASSMAGARLAKNIQYF.

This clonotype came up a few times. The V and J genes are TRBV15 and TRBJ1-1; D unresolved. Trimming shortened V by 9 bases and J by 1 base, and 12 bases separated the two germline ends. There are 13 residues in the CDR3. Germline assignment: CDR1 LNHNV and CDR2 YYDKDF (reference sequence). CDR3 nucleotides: TGTGCCACAAAGCTCGAGGGGAACACTGAAGCTTTCTTT. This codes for CATKLEGNTEAFF.

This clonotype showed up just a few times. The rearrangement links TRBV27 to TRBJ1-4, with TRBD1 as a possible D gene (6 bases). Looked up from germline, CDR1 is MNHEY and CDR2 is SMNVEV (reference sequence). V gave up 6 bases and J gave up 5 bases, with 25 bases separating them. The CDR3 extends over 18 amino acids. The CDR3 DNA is TGTGCCAGCAGCCCGCTGGGGGGGCCCGCAGGTCAAAATGAAAAACTGTTTTTT. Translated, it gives CASSPLGGPAGQNEKLFF.

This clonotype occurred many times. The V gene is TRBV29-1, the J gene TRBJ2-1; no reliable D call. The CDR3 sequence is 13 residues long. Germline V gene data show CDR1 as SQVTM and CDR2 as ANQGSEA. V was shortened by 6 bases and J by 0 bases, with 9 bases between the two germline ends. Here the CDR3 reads CSVGSSSYNEQFF. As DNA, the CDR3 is TGCAGCGTCGGTAGCAGCTCCTACAATGAGCAGTTCTTC.

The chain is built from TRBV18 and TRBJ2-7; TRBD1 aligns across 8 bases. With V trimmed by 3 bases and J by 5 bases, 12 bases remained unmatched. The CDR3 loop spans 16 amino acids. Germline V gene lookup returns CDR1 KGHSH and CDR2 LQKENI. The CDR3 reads CASSPRQGLRFDEQYF. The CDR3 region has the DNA TGTGCCAGCTCACCCAGACAGGGGCTACGCTTTGACGAGCAGTACTTC.

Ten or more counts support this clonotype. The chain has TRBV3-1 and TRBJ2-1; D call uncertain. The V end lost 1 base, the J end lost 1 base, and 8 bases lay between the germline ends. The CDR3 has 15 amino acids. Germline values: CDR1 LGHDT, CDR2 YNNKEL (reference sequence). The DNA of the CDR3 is TGTGCCAGCAGCCAAGCCGGCGGTTCCTACAATGAGCAGTTCTTC. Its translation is CASSQAGGSYNEQFF.

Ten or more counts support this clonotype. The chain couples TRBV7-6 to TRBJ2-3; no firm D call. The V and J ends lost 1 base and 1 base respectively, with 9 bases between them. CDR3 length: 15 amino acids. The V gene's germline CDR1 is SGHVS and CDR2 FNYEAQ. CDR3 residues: CASSLGVPGTDTQYF. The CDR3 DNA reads TGTGCCAGCAGCTTAGGCGTCCCCGGCACAGATACGCAGTATTTT. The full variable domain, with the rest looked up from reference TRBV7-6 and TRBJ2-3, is GAGVSQSPRYKVTKRGQDVALRCDPISGHVSLYWYRQALGQGPEFLTYFNYEAQQDKSGLPNDRFSAERPEGSISTLTIQRTEQRDSAMYRCASSLGVPGTDTQYFGPGTRLTVL.